This TCR beta chain was captured by sequencing in a study of immune evolution from preneoplasia to lung adenocarcinoma. Study information: HLA loss of heterozygosity: over 5.5% AIS, 15% MIA, over 25% ADC, none AAH.

Study-wide points: Clonality was highest in normal lung, lower in later-stage lesions apparently. Normal lung had the highest top T cell clone frequencies.

Nucleic acids came from premalignant or tumor cells enriched by macro-dissection. Sequencing was performed with immunoSEQ multiplex PCR; in TCRdb, only in-frame clones are kept and a portion is missing. The data hold about 9,500 clones, with roughly 77% observed a single time. A word on this clone: The antigen is not known.

This CDR3 is 14 amino acids long. CDR1 and CDR2 from the germline V gene are SGHRS and YFSETQ. Trimming removed 6 bases from V and 5 bases from J; junction bases left unmatched: 7. Source material: FFPE minimally invasive lung adenocarcinoma tissue. This chain uses TRBV5-1 with TRBJ2-3; TRBD1 matches at 9 bases. This receptor was taken from a donor older than 65 with lung adenocarcinoma. CDR3: CASKRQGEGDTQYF. CDR3 sequence (DNA): TGCGCCAGCAAACGACAGGGGGAGGGAGATACGCAGTATTTT.